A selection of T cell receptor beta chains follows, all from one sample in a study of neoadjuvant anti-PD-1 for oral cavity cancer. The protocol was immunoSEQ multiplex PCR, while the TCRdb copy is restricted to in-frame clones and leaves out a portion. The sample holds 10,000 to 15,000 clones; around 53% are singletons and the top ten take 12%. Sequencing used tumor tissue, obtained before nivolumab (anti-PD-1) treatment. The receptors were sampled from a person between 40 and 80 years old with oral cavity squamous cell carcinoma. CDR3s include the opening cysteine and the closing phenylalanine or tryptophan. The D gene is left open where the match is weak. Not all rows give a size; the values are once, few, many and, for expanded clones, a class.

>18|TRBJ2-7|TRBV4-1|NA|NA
TGCGCCAGCAGCCAAGAGGGGTCCTGGGCAGGGTCGTCCTACGAGCAGTACTTC
CASSQEGSWAGSSYEQYF
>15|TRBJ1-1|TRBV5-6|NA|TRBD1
TGTGCCAGCAGCTTGCGGGACAGACAGAACACTGAAGCTTTCTTT
CASSLRDRQNTEAFF
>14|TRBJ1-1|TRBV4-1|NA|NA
TGCGCCAGCACCTGGGGCGTGGTGAACACTGAAGCTTTCTTT
CASTWGVVNTEAFF
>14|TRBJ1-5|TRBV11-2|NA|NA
TGTGCCAGCAGCTTGGACAGTTCCAATCAGCCCCAGCATTTT
CASSLDSSNQPQHF
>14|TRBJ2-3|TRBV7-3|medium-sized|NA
TGTGCCAGCAGTTTGGACAGCCTCACAGATACGCAGTATTTT
CASSLDSLTDTQYF
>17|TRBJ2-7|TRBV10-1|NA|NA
TGCGCCAGCAGTGAGAATCCCCGAATACCCTTCTCCTACGAGCAGTACTTC
CASSENPRIPFSYEQYF
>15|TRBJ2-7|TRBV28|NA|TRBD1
TGTGCCAGCAGTTGGCGGACAGGAATCTTCTACGAGCAGTACTTC
CASSWRTGIFYEQYF
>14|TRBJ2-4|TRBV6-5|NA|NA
TGTGCCAGCTCTACAGGGCTAGCCAAAAACATTCAGTACTTC
CASSTGLAKNIQYF
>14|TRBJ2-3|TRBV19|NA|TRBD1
TGTGCCAGTAGTATTAGACAGGGGGCAGATACGCAGTATTTT
CASSIRQGADTQYF
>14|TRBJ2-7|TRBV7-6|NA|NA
TGTGCCAGCAGCTTATCGGGAAGGGCCTACGAGCAGTACTTC
CASSLSGRAYEQYF
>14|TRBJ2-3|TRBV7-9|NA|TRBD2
TGTGCCAGCAGCTCGCAGGGACTAACAGATACGCAGTATTTT
CASSSQGLTDTQYF
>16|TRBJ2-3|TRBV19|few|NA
TGTGCCAGTAGTCCCACCCCGACAGCTAGCACAGATACGCAGTATTTT
CASSPTPTASTDTQYF
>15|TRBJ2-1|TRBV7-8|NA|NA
TGTGCCAGCAGCCGACAGGCTGCTACGGCCAATGAGCAGTTCTTC
CASSRQAATANEQFF
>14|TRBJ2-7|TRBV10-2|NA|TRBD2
TGCGCCAGCAGTGAAGGGCGGGAGGGTTACGAGCAGTACTTC
CASSEGREGYEQYF
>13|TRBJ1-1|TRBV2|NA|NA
TGTGCCAGCAGTCGGACAGTGAACACTGAAGCTTTCTTT
CASSRTVNTEAFF
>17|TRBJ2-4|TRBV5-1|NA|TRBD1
TGCGCCAGCAGCCCTGGCGCGGGGACAGGGGCCAAAAACATTCAGTACTTC
CASSPGAGTGAKNIQYF
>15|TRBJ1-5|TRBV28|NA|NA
TGTGCCAGCAGCTGGACGTCAACCTTCAATCAGCCCCAGCATTTT
CASSWTSTFNQPQHF
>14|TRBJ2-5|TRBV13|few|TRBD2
TGTGCCAGCAGCCGCCGGGGGGGACAAGAGACCCAGTACTTC
CASSRRGGQETQYF
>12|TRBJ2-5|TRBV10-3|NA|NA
TGTGCCATCAGTGATGGGGAAGAGACCCAGTACTTC
CAISDGEETQYF
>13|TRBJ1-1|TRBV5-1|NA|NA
TGCGCCAGCAGCATCTGGGGGGGCACTGAAGCTTTCTTT
CASSIWGGTEAFF
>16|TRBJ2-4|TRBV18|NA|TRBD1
TGTGCCAGCTCACCTTCAGGGGGCACTGCCAAAAACATTCAGTACTTC
CASSPSGGTAKNIQYF
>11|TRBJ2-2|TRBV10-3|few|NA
TGTGCCAGCGCCCACACCGGGGAGCTGTTTTTT
CASAHTGELFF
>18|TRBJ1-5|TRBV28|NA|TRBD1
TGTGCCAGCAGTTCCCCAGACAGGGGGCGTGGAAGCAATCAGCCCCAGCATTTT
CASSSPDRGRGSNQPQHF
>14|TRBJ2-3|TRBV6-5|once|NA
TGTGCCAGCAGTTACAGGCAGGGCCAGCTGGCGCAGTATTTT
CASSYRQGQLAQYF
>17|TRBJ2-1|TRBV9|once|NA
TGTGCCAGCAGCGTAGACCCCACTTTTAACACCTACAATGAGCAGTTCTTC
CASSVDPTFNTYNEQFF
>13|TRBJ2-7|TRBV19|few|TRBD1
TGTGCCAGTTCCGGGACAGGGGGCTACGAGCAGTACTTC
CASSGTGGYEQYF
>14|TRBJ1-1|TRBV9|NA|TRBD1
TGTGCCAGCAGCGTAGGGGCAGGGAACAGGGGTGCTTTCTTT
CASSVGAGNRGAFF
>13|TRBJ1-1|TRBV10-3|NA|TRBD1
TGTGCCATCACCCAAGGACAGGGGCGACAAGCTTTCTTT
CAITQGQGRQAFF
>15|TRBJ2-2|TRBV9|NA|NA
TGTGCCAGCAGCCCCCGGGCTTTCGACACCGGGGAGCTGTTTTTT
CASSPRAFDTGELFF
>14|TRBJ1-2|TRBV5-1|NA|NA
TGCGCCAGCAGCTTGGGGGGCGGGATCTATGGCTACACCTTC
CASSLGGGIYGYTF
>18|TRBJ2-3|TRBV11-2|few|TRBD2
TGTGCCAGCAGCTCGGACGAGGTAGCGGGAGGGCCTGAGGGTACGCAGTATTTT
CASSSDEVAGGPEGTQYF
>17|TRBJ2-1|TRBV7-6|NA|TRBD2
TGTGCCAGCAGCTCAGCCGGGACTAGCGGATCTTACAATGAGCAGTTCTTC
CASSSAGTSGSYNEQFF
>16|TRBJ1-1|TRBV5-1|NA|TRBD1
TGCGCCAGCATCGCCACAGGGGGCTGGGAGAACACTGAAGCTTTCTTT
CASIATGGWENTEAFF
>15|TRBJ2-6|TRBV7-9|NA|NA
TGTGCCAGCAGCCCCGGCGTTGCTGGGGCCAACGTCCTGACTTTC
CASSPGVAGANVLTF
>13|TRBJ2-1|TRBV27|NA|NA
TGTGCCAGCAGTTCGTCAAACTACAATGAGCAGTTCTTC
CASSSSNYNEQFF
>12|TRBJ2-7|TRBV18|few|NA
TGTGCCAGCTCACCACAAGGGGACGAGCAGTACTTC
CASSPQGDEQYF
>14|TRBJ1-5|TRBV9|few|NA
TGTGCCAGCAGCGCCGGACAGACCACAGAGCCCCAGCATTTT
CASSAGQTTEPQHF